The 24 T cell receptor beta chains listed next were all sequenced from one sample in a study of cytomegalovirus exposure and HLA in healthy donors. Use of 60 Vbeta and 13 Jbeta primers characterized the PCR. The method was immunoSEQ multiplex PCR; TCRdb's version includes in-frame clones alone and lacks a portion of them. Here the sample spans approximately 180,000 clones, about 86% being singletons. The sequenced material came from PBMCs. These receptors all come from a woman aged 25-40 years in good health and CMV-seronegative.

In nucleotides, the CDR3 is TGCGCCAGCAGCTTGGACGGGGGGAGGTTGGAAAAACTGTTTTTT. Residues: CASSLDGGRLEKLFF. The chain employs TRBV5-1 and TRBJ1-4; a possible D gene is TRBD1 (5 bases). Germline CDR1 is SGHRS and CDR2 is YFSETQ. Trimming cost V 0 bases and J 8 bases, with 14 bases left between them. The CDR3 spans 15 residues.

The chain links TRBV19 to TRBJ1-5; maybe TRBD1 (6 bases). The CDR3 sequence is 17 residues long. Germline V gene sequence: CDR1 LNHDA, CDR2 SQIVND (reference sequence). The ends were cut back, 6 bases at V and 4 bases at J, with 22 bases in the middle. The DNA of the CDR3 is TGTGCCAGTAGAAAGGTGAGGGATGGACAGCGAAATCAGCCCCAGCATTTT. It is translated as CASRKVRDGQRNQPQHF.

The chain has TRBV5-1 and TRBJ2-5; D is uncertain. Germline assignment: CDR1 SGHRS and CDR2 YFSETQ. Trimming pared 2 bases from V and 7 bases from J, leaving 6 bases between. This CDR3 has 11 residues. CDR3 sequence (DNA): TGCGCCAGCAGCTTCAACGGGACCCAGTACTTC. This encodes CASSFNGTQYF. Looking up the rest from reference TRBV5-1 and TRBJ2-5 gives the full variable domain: KAGVTQTPRYLIKTRGQQVTLSCSPISGHRSVSWYQQTPGQGLQFLFEYFSETQRNKGNFPGRFSGRQFSNSRSEMNVSTLELGDSALYLCASSFNGTQYFGPGTRLLVL.

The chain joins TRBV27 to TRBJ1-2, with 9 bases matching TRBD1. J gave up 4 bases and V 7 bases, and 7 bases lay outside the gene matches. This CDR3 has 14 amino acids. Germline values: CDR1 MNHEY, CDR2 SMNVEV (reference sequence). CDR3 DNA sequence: TGTGCCAGCAAGAAGGACAGGGGAGGCTATGGCTACACCTTC. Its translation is CASKKDRGGYGYTF.

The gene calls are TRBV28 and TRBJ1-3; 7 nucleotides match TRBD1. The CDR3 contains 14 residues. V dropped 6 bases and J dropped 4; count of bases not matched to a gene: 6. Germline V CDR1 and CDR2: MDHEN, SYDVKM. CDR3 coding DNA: TGTGCCAGCAGAAAACAGGGGTACGGAAACACCATATATTTT. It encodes CASRKQGYGNTIYF. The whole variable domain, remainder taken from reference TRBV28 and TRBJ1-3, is DVKVTQSSRYLVKRTGEKVFLECVQDMDHENMFWYRQDPGLGLRLIYFSYDVKMKEKGDIPEGYSVSREKKERFSLILESASTNQTSMYLCASRKQGYGNTIYFGEGSWLTVV.

CDR3 DNA: TGTGCCAGCAGTTTAAGGGACAGGGTTCAGCCCCAGCATTTT. It yields the protein CASSLRDRVQPQHF. The chain couples TRBV28 to TRBJ1-5, with TRBD1 matching 9 bases. The V gene's germline CDR1 is MDHEN and CDR2 SYDVKM. Trimming removed 2 bases from V and 6 bases from J; junction bases left unmatched: 2. The CDR3 is 14 amino acids.

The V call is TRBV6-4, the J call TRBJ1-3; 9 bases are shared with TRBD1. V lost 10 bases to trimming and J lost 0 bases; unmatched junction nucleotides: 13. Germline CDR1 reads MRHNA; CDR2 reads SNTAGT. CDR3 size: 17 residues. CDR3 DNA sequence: TGTGCCAACTTCCTCGGGACAGGGAGATTCTCTGGAAACACCATATATTTT. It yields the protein CANFLGTGRFSGNTIYF.

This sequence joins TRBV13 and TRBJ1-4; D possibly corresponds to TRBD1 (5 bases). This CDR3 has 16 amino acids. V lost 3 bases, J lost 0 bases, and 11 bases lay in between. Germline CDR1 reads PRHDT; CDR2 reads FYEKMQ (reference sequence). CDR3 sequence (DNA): TGTGCCAGCAGCTTTAGGGGAAAGACAACTAATGAAAAACTGTTTTTT. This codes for CASSFRGKTTNEKLFF.

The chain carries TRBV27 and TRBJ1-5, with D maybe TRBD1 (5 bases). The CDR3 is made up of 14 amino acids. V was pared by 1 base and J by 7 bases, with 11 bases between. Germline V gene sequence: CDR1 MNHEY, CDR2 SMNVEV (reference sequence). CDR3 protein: CASSLWGGTQPQHF. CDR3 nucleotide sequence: TGTGCCAGCAGTTTATGGGGGGGTACCCAGCCCCAGCATTTT.

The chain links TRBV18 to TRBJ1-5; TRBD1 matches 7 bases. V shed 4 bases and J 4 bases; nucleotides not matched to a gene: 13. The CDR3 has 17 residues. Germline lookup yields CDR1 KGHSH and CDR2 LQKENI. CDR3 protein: CASSRIQGVGGNQPQHF. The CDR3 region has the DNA TGTGCCAGCTCACGAATTCAGGGGGTCGGCGGGAATCAGCCCCAGCATTTT.

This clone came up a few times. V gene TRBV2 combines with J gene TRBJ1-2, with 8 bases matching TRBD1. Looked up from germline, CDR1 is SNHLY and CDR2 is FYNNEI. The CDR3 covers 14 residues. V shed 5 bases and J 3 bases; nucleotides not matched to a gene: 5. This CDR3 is CASSLQTGDYGYTF. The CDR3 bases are TGTGCCAGCAGTCTACAGACAGGGGACTATGGCTACACCTTC.

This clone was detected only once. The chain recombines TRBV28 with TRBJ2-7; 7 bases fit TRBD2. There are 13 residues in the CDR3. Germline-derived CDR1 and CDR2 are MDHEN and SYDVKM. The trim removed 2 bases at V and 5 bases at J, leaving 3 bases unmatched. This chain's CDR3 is CASSLGGGDEQYF. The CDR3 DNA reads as TGTGCCAGCAGTTTAGGGGGAGGGGACGAGCAGTACTTC. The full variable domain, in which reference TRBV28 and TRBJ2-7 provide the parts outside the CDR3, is DVKVTQSSRYLVKRTGEKVFLECVQDMDHENMFWYRQDPGLGLRLIYFSYDVKMKEKGDIPEGYSVSREKKERFSLILESASTNQTSMYLCASSLGGGDEQYFGPGTRLTVT.

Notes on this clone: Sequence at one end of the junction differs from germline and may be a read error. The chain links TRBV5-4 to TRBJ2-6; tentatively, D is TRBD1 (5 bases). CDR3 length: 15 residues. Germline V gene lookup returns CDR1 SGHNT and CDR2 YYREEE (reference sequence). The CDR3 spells CASSFDISGANGLTF. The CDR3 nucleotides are TGTGCCAGCAGCTTCGACATCTCTGGGGCCAACGGCCTGACTTTC.

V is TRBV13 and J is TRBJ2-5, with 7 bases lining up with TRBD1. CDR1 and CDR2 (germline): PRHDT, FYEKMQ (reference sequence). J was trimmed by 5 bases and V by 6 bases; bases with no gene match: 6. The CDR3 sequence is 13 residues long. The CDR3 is CASSLRGLETQYF. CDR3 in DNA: TGTGCCAGCAGTCTCAGGGGGTTGGAGACCCAGTACTTC.

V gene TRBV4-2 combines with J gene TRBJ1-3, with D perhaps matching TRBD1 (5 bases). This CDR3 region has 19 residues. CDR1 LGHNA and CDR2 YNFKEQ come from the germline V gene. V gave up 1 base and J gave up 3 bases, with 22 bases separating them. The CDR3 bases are TGTGCCAGCAGCCAAGCGGGGGAAATGTCCGGGGTCGTTGGAAACACCATATATTTT. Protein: CASSQAGEMSGVVGNTIYF.

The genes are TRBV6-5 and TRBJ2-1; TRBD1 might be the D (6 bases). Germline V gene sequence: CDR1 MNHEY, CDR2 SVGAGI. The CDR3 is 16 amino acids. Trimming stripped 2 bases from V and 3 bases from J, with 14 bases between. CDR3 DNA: TGTGCCAGCAGTTACGAGCCCGGCAGGGGCTACAATGAGCAGTTCTTC. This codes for CASSYEPGRGYNEQFF.

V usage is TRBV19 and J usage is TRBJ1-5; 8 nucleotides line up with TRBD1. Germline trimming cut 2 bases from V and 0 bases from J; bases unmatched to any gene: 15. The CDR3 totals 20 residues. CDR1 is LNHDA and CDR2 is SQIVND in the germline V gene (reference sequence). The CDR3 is CASSISSGQALYYSNQPQHF. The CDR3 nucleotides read TGTGCCAGTAGTATAAGTTCGGGACAGGCCTTATACTATAGCAATCAGCCCCAGCATTTT.

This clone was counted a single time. The CDR3 bases are TGCGCCAGCAGCCCCGTAGCGGGGGGGCCAGGTTACCCCGGGGAGCTGTTTTTT. It yields the protein CASSPVAGGPGYPGELFF. The chain has TRBV5-1 and TRBJ2-2, with 11 bases identical to TRBD2. CDR1 and CDR2 (germline): SGHRS, YFSETQ. CDR3 length equals 18 residues. The junction had 14 bases not matched to a gene; V was cut back by 4 bases and J by 6 bases. Complete variable domain (other parts from reference TRBV5-1 and TRBJ2-2): KAGVTQTPRYLIKTRGQQVTLSCSPISGHRSVSWYQQTPGQGLQFLFEYFSETQRNKGNFPGRFSGRQFSNSRSEMNVSTLELGDSALYLCASSPVAGGPGYPGELFFGEGSRLTVL.

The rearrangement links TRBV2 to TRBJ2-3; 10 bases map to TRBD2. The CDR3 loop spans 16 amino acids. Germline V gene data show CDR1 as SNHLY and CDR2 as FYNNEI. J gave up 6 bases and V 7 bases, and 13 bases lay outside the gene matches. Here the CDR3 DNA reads TGTGCCAGCAAACCTCTTTCTAGCGGGAGACGTGATACGCAGTATTTT. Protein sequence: CASKPLSSGRRDTQYF.

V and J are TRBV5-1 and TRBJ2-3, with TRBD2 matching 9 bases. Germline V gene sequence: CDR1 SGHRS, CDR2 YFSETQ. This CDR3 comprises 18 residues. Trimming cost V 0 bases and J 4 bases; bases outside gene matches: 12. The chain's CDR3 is CASSLAPLGSGGADTQYF. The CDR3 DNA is TGCGCCAGCAGCTTGGCCCCCCTGGGTAGCGGGGGAGCAGATACGCAGTATTTT.

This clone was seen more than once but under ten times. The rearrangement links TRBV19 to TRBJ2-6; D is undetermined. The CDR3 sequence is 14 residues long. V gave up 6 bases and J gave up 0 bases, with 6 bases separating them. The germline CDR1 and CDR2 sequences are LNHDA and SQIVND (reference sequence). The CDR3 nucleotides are TGTGCCAGTAGCACAGTCTCTGGGGCCAACGTCCTGACTTTC. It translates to CASSTVSGANVLTF.

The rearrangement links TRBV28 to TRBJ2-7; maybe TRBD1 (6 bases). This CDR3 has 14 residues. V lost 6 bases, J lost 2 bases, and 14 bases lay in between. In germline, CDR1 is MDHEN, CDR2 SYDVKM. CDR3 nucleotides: TGTGCCAGCAGCCCGACAGGTTATCCCTACGAGCAGTACTTC. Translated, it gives CASSPTGYPYEQYF.

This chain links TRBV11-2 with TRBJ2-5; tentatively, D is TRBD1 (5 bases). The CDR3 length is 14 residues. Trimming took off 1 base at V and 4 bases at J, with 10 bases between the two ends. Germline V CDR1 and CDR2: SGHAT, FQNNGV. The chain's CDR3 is CASSLVRGLETQYF. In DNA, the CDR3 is TGTGCCAGCAGCTTAGTAAGGGGCTTAGAGACCCAGTACTTC.

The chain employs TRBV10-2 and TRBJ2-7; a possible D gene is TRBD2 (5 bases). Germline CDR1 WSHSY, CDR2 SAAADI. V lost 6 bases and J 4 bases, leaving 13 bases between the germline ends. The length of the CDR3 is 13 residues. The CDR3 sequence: CASRNGIAYEQYF. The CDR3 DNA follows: TGCGCCAGCAGGAATGGGATAGCGTACGAGCAGTACTTC.